This TCR beta chain came from a study of regulatory T cells in long-lasting Graves disease. Arm-PCR of CDR3 regions with iRepertoire HTBI primers generated TCR beta libraries. TCRdb called the multiplex PCR reads again in MiXCR, with one record for every CDR3 protein. The sample carries 200,000 to 250,000 distinct CDR3 sequences, approximately 20% recorded once. The time point was: newly diagnosed GD, antithyroid drugs for less than 3 months. RNA from PBMCs was the source of the TCR library. This CDR3 is built from 15 residues. CDR1 and CDR2 from the germline V gene are MRHNA and SNTAGT. V lost 4 bases to trimming and J lost 1 base, with 8 bases between them.

The chain couples TRBV6-4 to TRBJ1-6, with D possibly being TRBD1 (5 bases). The sample was peripheral blood mononuclear cells (PBMCs), taken at new diagnosis, from a patient treated with antithyroid drugs. The receptor was derived from a female donor with Graves disease. The CDR3: CASSVQVSYNSPLHF. The CDR3 nucleotides are TGTGCCAGCAGTGTACAGGTTTCCTATAATTCACCCCTCCACTTT.